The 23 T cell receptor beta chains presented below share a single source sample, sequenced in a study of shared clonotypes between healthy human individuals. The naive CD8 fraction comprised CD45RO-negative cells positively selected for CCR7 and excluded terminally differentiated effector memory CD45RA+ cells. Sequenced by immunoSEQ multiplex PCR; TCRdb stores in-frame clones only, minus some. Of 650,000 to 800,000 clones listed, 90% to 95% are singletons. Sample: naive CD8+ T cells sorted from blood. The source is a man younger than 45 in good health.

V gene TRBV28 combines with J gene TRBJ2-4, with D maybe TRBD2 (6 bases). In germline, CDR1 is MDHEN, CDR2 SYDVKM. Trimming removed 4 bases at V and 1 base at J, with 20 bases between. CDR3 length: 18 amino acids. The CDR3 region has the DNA TGTGCCAGCAGTTCGGGGGTAAGCGGGTACGGGGCCAAAAACATTCAGTACTTC. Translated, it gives CASSSGVSGYGAKNIQYF.

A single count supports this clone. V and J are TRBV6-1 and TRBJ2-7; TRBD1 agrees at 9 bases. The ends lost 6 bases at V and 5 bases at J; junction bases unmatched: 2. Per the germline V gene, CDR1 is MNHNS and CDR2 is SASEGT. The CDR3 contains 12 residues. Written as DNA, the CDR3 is TGTGCCAGCAGGACAGGGGGGGACGAGCAGTACTTC. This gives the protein CASRTGGDEQYF.

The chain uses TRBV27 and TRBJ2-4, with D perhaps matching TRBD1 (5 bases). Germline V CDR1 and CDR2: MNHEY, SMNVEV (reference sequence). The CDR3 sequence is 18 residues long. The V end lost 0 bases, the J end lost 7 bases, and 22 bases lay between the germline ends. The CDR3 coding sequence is TGTGCCAGCAGTTTATCGAAGGGCGGTGGTCAGGGAAGGAACATTCAGTACTTC. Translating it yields CASSLSKGGGQGRNIQYF.

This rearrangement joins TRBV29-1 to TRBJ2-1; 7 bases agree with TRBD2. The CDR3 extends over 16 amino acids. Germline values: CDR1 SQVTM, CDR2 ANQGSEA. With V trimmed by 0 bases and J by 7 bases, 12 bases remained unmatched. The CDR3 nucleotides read TGCAGCGTTGAAGATTTCTCCCCGGCAGCGGGAAATGAGCAGTTCTTC. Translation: CSVEDFSPAAGNEQFF.

This CDR3 is CASSLWAGADGELFF. CDR3 DNA: TGCGCCAGCAGCTTGTGGGCTGGAGCGGACGGGGAGCTGTTTTTT. The J gene is TRBJ2-2, the V gene TRBV5-1, with TRBD2 as a possible D gene (5 bases). From germline, CDR1 is SGHRS and CDR2 YFSETQ. V was pared by 1 base and J by 7 bases, with 14 bases between. The CDR3 spans 15 residues.

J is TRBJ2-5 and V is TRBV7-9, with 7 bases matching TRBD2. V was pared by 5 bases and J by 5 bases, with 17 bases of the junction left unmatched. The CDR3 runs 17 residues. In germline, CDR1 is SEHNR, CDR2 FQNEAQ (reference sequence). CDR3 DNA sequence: TGTGCCAGCAGCCCGCGAGGACTAGGGGCCCGGGTTGAGACCCAGTACTTC. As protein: CASSPRGLGARVETQYF.

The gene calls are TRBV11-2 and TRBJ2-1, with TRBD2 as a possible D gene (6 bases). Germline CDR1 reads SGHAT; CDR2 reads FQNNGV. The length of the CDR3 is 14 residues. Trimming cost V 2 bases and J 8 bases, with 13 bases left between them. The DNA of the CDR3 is TGTGCCAGCAGCTTAAGGGACTGGGGGGATGAGCAGTTCTTC. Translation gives CASSLRDWGDEQFF.

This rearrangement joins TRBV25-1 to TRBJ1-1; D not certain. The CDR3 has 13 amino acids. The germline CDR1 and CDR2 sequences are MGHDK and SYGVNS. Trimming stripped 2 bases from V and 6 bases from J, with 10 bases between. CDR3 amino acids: CASSEGISPEAFF. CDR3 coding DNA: TGTGCCAGCAGTGAAGGGATTAGCCCTGAAGCTTTCTTT.

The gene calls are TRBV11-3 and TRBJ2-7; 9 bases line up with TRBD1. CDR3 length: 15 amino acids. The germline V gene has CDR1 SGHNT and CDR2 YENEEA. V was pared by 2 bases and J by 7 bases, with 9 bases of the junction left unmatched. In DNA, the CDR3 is TGTGCCAGCAGCTTAACGGGACAGGGACTACGGGAGCAGTACTTC. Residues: CASSLTGQGLREQYF.

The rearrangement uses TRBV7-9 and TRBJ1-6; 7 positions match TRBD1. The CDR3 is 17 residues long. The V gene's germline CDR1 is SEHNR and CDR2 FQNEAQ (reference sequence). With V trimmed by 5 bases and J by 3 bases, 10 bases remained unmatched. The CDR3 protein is CASSPPDQGVYNSPLHF. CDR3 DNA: TGTGCCAGCAGCCCACCGGACCAGGGGGTCTATAATTCACCCCTCCACTTT.

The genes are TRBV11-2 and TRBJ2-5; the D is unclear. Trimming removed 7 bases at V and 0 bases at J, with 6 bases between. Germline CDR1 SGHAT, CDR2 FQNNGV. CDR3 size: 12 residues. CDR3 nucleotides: TGTGCCAGCAAAGCGTACCAAGAGACCCAGTACTTC. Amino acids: CASKAYQETQYF.

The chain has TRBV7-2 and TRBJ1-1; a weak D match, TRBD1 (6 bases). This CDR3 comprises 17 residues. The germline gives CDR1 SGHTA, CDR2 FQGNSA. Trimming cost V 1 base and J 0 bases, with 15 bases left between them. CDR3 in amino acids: CASSLEGGGPMNTEAFF. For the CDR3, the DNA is TGTGCCAGCAGCTTAGAAGGGGGGGGCCCGATGAACACTGAAGCTTTCTTT.

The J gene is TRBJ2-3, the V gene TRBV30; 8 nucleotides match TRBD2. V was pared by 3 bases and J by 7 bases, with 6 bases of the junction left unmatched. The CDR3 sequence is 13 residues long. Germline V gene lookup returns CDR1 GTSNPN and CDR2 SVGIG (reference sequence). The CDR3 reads CAWRKTSGHTQYF. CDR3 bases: TGTGCCTGGAGAAAAACTAGCGGACATACGCAGTATTTT. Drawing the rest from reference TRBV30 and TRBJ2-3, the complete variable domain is SQTIHQWPATLVQPVGSPLSLECTVEGTSNPNLYWYRQAAGRGLQLLFYSVGIGQISSEVPQNLSASRPQDRQFILSSKKLLLSDSGFYLCAWRKTSGHTQYFGPGTRLTVL.

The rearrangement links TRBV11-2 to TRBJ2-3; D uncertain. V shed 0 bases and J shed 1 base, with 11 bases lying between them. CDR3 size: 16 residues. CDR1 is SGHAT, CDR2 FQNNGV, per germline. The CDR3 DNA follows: TGTGCCAGCAGCTTAGAAGCCAGCGTAGGCACAGATACGCAGTATTTT. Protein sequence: CASSLEASVGTDTQYF.

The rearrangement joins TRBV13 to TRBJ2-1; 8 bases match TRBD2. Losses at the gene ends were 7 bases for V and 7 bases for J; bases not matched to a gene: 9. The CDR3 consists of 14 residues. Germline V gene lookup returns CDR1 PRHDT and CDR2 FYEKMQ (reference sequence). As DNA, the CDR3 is TGTGCCAGCACCGGGCGGGAGGAATGGAATGAGCAGTTCTTC. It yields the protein CASTGREEWNEQFF.

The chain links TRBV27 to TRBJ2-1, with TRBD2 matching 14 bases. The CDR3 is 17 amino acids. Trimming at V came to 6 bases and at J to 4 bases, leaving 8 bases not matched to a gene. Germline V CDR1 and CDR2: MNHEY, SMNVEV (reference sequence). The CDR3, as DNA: TGTGCCAGCAGAACCGGGACTAGCGGGAGTCGTTACAATGAGCAGTTCTTC. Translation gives CASRTGTSGSRYNEQFF.

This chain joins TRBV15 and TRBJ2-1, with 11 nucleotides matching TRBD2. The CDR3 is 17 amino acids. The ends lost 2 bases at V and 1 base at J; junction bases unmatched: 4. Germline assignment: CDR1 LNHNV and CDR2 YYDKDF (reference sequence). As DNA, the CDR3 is TGTGCCACCAGCAGATCCGGGACTAGCGGATCCTACAATGAGCAGTTCTTC. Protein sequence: CATSRSGTSGSYNEQFF.

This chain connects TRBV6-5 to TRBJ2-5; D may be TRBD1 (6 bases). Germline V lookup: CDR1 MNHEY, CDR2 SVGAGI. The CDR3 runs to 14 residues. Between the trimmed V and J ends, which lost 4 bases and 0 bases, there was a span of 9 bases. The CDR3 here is CASSSGTYQETQYF. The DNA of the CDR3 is TGTGCCAGCAGTTCCGGGACATACCAAGAGACCCAGTACTTC.

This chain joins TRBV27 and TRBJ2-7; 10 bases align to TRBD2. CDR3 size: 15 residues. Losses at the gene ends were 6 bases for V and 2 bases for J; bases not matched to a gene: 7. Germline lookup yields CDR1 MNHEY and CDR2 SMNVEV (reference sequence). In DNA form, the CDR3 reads TGTGCCAGCAGGATAACTAGCGGGACCACCTACGAGCAGTACTTC. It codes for CASRITSGTTYEQYF.

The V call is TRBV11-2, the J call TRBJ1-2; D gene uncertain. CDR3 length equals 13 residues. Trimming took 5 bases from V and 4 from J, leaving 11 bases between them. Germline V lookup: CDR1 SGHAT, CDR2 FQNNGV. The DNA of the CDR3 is TGTGCCAGCAGCCCGAGGCCCGGCTATGGCTACACCTTC. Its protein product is CASSPRPGYGYTF.

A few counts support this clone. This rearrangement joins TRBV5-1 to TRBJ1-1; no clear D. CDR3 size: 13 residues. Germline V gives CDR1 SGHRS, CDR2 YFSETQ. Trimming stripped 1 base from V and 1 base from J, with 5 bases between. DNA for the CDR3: TGCGCCAGCAGCTTGTCTGAGAACACTGAAGCTTTCTTT. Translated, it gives CASSLSENTEAFF.

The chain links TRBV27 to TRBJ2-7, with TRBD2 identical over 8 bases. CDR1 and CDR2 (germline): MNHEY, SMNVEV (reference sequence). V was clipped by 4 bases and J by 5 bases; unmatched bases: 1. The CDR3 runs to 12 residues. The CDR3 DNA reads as TGTGCCAGCAGTTCGGGGGGGAACGAGCAGTACTTC. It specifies CASSSGGNEQYF.

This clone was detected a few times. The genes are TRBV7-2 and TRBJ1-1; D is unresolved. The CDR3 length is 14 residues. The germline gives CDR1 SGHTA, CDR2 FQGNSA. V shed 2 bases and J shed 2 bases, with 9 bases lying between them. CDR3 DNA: TGTGCCAGCAGCTTAATTGTGGTTAACACTGAAGCTTTCTTT. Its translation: CASSLIVVNTEAFF.